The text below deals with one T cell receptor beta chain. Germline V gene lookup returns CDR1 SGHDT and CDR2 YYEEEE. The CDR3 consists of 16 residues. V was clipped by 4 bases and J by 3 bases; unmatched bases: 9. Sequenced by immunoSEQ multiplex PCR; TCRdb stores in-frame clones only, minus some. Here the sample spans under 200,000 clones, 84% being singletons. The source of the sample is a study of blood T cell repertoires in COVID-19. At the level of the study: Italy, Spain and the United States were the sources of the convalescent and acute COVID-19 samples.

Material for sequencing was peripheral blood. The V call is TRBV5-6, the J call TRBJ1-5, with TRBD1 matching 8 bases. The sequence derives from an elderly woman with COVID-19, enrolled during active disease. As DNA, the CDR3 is TGTGCCAGCAGCCCTCGCCAGACAGGGGCCAATCAGCCCCAGCATTTT. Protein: CASSPRQTGANQPQHF.